Listed below are T cell receptor beta chains from one sample, sequenced in a study of long-term antiretroviral therapy in people with HIV. Clones were read by immunoSEQ multiplex PCR, and TCRdb kept only the in-frame ones, dropping some. The repertoire holds more than 35,000 clones, with roughly 88% as singletons. Sequencing was performed on unsorted PBMCs, taken 2.2 years after starting antiretroviral therapy. The source is a man between 18 and 29 years old with HIV. Each CDR3 is given with its conserved first and last residue. Fields, in order: V gene, J gene, clone size, D gene, CDR3 DNA, CDR3 protein. A D gene is named only where the DNA matches it firmly. Clone size appears in some rows only: once, few, many, or a class for an expanded clone.

TRBV2	TRBJ1-6	NA	TRBD1	TGTGCCAGCAGTTGGACAGGGAGCTCCTATAATTCACCCCTCCACTTT	CASSWTGSSYNSPLHF
TRBV7-9	TRBJ2-7	once	TRBD1	TGTGCCAGCAGCCCCGCCGACAGGGGATCCTACGAGCAGTACTTC	CASSPADRGSYEQYF
TRBV5-6	TRBJ2-3	NA	NA	TGTGCCAGCAGCTTACGACAGACCGGCCGGCACACAGATACGCAGTATTTT	CASSLRQTGRHTDTQYF
TRBV15	TRBJ2-1	once	NA	TGTGCCACCAGCAGAGATCGGAATGAGCAGTTCTTC	CATSRDRNEQFF
TRBV27	TRBJ2-1	NA	NA	TGTGCCAGCAGTTTCCTGGACAGAGAGCAGTTCTTC	CASSFLDREQFF
TRBV27	TRBJ2-1	NA	NA	TGTGCCAGCACCCAGGGTGGGAAGCAGTTCTTC	CASTQGGKQFF
TRBV7-7	TRBJ1-1	NA	NA	TGTGCTAGCAGCTTAGTCTCAGGGGCTGAAGCTTTCTTT	CASSLVSGAEAFF
TRBV30	TRBJ1-1	once	NA	TGTGCCTGGAGCCCCGCCGGTACAGGACGTAGGACTGAAGCTTTCTTT	CAWSPAGTGRRTEAFF
TRBV27	TRBJ2-7	few	NA	TGTGCCAGCAGTTTATCGGCAGCTTACGAGCAGTACTTC	CASSLSAAYEQYF
TRBV5-1	TRBJ1-2	NA	TRBD1	TGCGCCAGCAGCTACCAGGGGGGGAACTATGGCTACACCTTC	CASSYQGGNYGYTF
TRBV5-5	TRBJ2-7	NA	TRBD2	TGTGCCAGCAGCTTGGCAGCCGGGAGGGCCGTTTACGAGCAGTACTTC	CASSLAAGRAVYEQYF
TRBV5-1	TRBJ2-3	NA	NA	TGCGCCAGCAGCTTTGGGCAGGGCGCAGATACGCAGTATTTT	CASSFGQGADTQYF
TRBV7-9	TRBJ1-1	once	TRBD1	TGTGCCAGCACCTGGGGACAGATGAACACTGAAGCTTTCTTT	CASTWGQMNTEAFF
TRBV27	TRBJ1-6	NA	NA	TGTGCCAGCAGTTCCTCCATACATTCACCCCTCCACTTT	CASSSSIHSPLHF
TRBV6-5	TRBJ1-2	NA	NA	TGTGCCAGCAGTTACTCGGGCGCGGGGACCTATGGCTACACCTTC	CASSYSGAGTYGYTF
TRBV19	TRBJ2-3	NA	TRBD2	TGTGCCAGTAGTTGGGGCCCGATCCGGACTAGCGGGGGGGCCAGGTATTTT	CASSWGPIRTSGGARYF
TRBV2	TRBJ2-6	NA	NA	TGTGCCAGCAGTGAACGCGACTCTGGGGCCAACGTCCTGACTTTC	CASSERDSGANVLTF
TRBV19	TRBJ1-6	NA	NA	TGTGCCAGTAGTATTGGGGATTCACCCCTCCACTTT	CASSIGDSPLHF
TRBV11-2	TRBJ2-2	once	NA	TGTGCCAGCAGCTTAGACAGGGTCCGGGAGCTGTTTTTT	CASSLDRVRELFF
TRBV7-3	TRBJ2-5	once	TRBD2	TGTGCCAGCAGCTTAACGGGAGGGCCGCGTGAGACCCAGTACTTC	CASSLTGGPRETQYF
TRBV7-2	TRBJ2-3	NA	NA	TGTGCCAGCAGCTTAGGCCCTTTCGAGGGACTAGATACGCAGTATTTT	CASSLGPFEGLDTQYF
TRBV7-2	TRBJ2-1	NA	TRBD2	TGTGCCAGCAGCCCGAGACTAGCGGGGGGCAATGAGCAGTTCTTC	CASSPRLAGGNEQFF
TRBV30	TRBJ2-3	NA	NA	TGTGCCTGGAGGGTATTTTCAGGGAGCGATACGCAGTATTTT	CAWRVFSGSDTQYF
TRBV11-1	TRBJ2-7	NA	NA	TGTGCCAGCAGCCACAATCCAGGGGTCGAGCAGTACTTC	CASSHNPGVEQYF
TRBV9	TRBJ2-1	NA	NA	TGTGCCAGCAGCGTATCGGGAATCCCTTACAATGAGCAGTTCTTC	CASSVSGIPYNEQFF
TRBV7-9	TRBJ2-7	NA	TRBD2	TGTGCCAGCAGCCCCCGACTAGCGGGAGAACCAGGGCAGTACTTC	CASSPRLAGEPGQYF
TRBV30	TRBJ1-1	NA	NA	TGTGCCTGGAGTGGGATAGGAGCTTTCTTT	CAWSGIGAFF
TRBV6-6	TRBJ2-1	NA	TRBD1	TGTGCCAGCAGGGACCCGGGACAGGGGTTCCATGAGCAGTTCTTC	CASRDPGQGFHEQFF
TRBV14	TRBJ2-7	NA	NA	TGTGCCAGCAGCCAAGTTGAGGGGGACTACGAGCAGTACTTC	CASSQVEGDYEQYF
TRBV9	TRBJ1-6	few	NA	TGTGCCAGCAGCGTAGGGGACCTAAATTCACCCCTCCACTTT	CASSVGDLNSPLHF
TRBV11-2	TRBJ1-1	NA	NA	TGTGCCAGCAGCTTAGCCGGGGATAGTACTGAAGCTTTCTTT	CASSLAGDSTEAFF
TRBV9	TRBJ1-2	NA	NA	TGTGCCAGCAGCCCTCGTTCCTCAAACTATGGCTACACCTTC	CASSPRSSNYGYTF